This T cell receptor beta chain was sequenced during a study of vaccination effects on CD4 cells after COVID-19. With respect to this clone: The antigen remains undetermined.

The CDR3 extends over 14 amino acids. Trimming took off 0 bases at V and 6 bases at J, with 14 bases between the two ends. Germline loops: CDR1 GTSNPN, CDR2 SVGIG (reference sequence). Within the ViraFEST assay, antigen-specific CD4+ T cells underwent expansion with viral peptide pools prior to sequencing. Upon completion of 10 to 11 days in culture, CD4+ T cells were isolated. Produced via immunoSEQ multiplex PCR; TCRdb's table is partial and in-frame only. In the table there are around 22,000 clones, roughly 73% of which are singletons. This specimen was CD4+ T cells from PBMCs cultured with HCoV-229E spike peptides, taken before COVID-19 vaccination. This receptor was obtained from a human donor who received a COVID-19 vaccine. The chain joins TRBV30 to TRBJ1-1; D remains ambiguous. CDR3 in amino acids: CAWSVRAVSAEAFF. DNA of the CDR3: TGTGCCTGGAGTGTAAGAGCCGTTAGCGCTGAAGCTTTCTTT.